This T cell receptor beta chain emerged from a study of CD8 T cell repertoires and HIV-1 epitope variants. The wider study: Each of Twenty-five Gag and Nef epitope peptides stimulated a separate culture. Equal numbers of autologous T cell-negative cells presented antigen to enriched T cells. 1M T cells were kept uncultured as a baseline. Study-wide points: No clonotypes responded to the TAALDMSHF plasma variant; a few recognized KF9, one HW9.

TCRdb's table, derived via immunoSEQ multiplex PCR, lists solely in-frame clones and lacks some. The sample includes 2,500 to 3,000 clones, 73% of them seen just once. As to this clone: Its antigen is unidentified.

The CDR3 consists of 16 residues. V shed 1 base and J 7 bases; nucleotides not matched to a gene: 10. CDR1 is GTSNPN, CDR2 SVGIG, per germline (reference sequence). The V and J genes are TRBV30 and TRBJ2-2; 9 bases line up with TRBD1. This receptor was identified in a male donor with HIV. Sample: cultured CD8+ T cells derived from PBMCs. The CDR3 protein is CAWSAPGQGLGGELFF. The CDR3, as DNA: TGTGCCTGGAGTGCCCCGGGACAGGGCTTGGGCGGGGAGCTGTTTTTT. The variable domain in full, with the rest retrieved from reference TRBV30 and TRBJ2-2, is SQTIHQWPATLVQPVGSPLSLECTVEGTSNPNLYWYRQAAGRGLQLLFYSVGIGQISSEVPQNLSASRPQDRQFILSSKKLLLSDSGFYLCAWSAPGQGLGGELFFGEGSRLTVL.